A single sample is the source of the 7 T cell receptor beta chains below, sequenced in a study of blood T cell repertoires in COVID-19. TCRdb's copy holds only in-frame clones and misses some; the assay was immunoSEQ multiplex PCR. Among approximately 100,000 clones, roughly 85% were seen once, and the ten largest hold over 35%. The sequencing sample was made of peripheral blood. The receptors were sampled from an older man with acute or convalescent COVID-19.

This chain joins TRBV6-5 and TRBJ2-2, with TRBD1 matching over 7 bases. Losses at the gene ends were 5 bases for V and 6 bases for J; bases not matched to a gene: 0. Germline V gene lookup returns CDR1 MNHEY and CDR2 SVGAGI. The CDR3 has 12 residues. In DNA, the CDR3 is TGTGCCAGCAGTAGGGGGCCCGGGGAGCTGTTTTTT. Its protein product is CASSRGPGELFF.

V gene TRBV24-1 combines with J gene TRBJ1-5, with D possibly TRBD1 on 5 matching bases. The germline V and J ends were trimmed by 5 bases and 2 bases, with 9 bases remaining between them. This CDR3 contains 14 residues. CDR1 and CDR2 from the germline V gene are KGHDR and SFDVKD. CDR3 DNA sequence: TGTGCCACCAGTGCAGGGTTAGGCAATCAGCCCCAGCATTTT. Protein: CATSAGLGNQPQHF.

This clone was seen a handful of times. The CDR3 is CASSSLGGAENTIYF. DNA of the CDR3: TGTGCCAGCAGCTCCCTTGGGGGCGCTGAAAACACCATATATTTT. The chain uses TRBV5-4 and TRBJ1-3; D is perhaps TRBD1 (6 bases). V was pared by 3 bases and J by 6 bases, with 16 bases between. Germline values: CDR1 SGHNT, CDR2 YYREEE (reference sequence). The CDR3 totals 15 residues. Full variable domain (remainder filled in from reference TRBV5-4 and TRBJ1-3): ETGVTQSPTHLIKTRGQQVTLRCSSQSGHNTVSWYQQALGQGPQFIFQYYREEENGRGNFPPRFSGLQFPNYSSELNVNALELDDSALYLCASSSLGGAENTIYFGEGSWLTVV.

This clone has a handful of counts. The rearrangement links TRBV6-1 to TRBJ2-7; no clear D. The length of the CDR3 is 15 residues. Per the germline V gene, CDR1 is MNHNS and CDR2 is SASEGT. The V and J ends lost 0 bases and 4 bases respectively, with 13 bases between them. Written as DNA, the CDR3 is TGTGCCAGCAGTGAAGCCTGGCAGGTCGAATACGAGCAGTACTTC. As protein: CASSEAWQVEYEQYF.

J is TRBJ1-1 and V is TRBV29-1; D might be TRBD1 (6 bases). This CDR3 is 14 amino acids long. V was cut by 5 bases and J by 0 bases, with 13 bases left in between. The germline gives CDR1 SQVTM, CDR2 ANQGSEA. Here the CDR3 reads CSVYGQKVNTEAFF. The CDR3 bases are TGCAGCGTTTATGGACAGAAAGTGAACACTGAAGCTTTCTTT.

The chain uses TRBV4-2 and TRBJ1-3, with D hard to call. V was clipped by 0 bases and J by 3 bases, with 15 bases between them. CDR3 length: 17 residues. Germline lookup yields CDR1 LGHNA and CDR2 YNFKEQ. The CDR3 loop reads CASSQDVGGSNGNTIYF. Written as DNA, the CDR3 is TGTGCCAGCAGCCAAGATGTTGGAGGGAGCAATGGAAACACCATATATTTT.

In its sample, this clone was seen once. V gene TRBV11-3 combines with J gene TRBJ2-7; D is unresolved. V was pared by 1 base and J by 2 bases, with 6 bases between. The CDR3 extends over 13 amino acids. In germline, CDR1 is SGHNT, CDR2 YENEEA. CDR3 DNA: TGTGCCAGCAGCTTAGCAGATACCTACGAGCAGTACTTC. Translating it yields CASSLADTYEQYF.